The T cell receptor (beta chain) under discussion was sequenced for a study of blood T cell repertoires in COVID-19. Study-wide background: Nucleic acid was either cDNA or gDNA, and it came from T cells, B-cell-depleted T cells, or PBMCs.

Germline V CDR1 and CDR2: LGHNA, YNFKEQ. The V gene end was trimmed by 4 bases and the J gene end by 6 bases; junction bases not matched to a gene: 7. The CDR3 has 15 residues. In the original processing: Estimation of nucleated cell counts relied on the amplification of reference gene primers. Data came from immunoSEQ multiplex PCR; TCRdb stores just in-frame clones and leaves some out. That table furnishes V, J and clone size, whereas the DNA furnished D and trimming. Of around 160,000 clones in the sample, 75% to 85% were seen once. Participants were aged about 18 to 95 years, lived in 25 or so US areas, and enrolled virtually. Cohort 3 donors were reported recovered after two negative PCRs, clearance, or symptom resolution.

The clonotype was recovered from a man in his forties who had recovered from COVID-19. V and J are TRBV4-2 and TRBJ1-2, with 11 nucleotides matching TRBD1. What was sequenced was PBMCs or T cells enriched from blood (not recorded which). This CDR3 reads CASSLPPGQGDGYTF. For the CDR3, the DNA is TGTGCCAGCAGCCTCCCTCCGGGACAGGGGGATGGCTACACCTTC.